This paragraph reports one TCR beta chain. The antigen remains undetermined. J gave up 6 bases and V 1 base, and 5 bases lay outside the gene matches. This CDR3 has 14 residues. Germline-derived CDR1 and CDR2 are MNHEY and SMNVEV (reference sequence). About 30,000 T cell genomes, or about 190 ng DNA, went into the sorted-subset replicate PCRs. Per the original data handling: Junction-only sequences without quality scores came from ImmunoSEQ, so filtering differed. Measured with immunoSEQ multiplex PCR; TCRdb has only the in-frame clones, and not every one. From that table come the V and J calls and clone size; the DNA was used to work out D and trimming. The sample has about 2.1 million clones; just under 95% are singletons. This sample was taken from a study of shared clonotypes between healthy human individuals. Study in general: Participating donors consisted of two women and a few men aged 18 to 49.

General observations from the study: What naive subsets generally showed was a larger estimated richness than memory subsets showed.

CD45RO-negative, CCR7-positively selected cells formed the naive CD8 fraction, excluding terminally differentiated effector memory CD45RA+ cells. Sequenced input: naive CD8+ T cells from PBMCs. The clonotype comes from a young man in good health. Some clones in this sample may be carry-over from other donors' samples. This sequence joins TRBV27 and TRBJ1-1; 7 bases match TRBD1. The CDR3 loop is CASSLLLGTAEAFF. The CDR3 bases are TGTGCCAGCAGTTTATTGTTGGGGACAGCTGAAGCTTTCTTT.